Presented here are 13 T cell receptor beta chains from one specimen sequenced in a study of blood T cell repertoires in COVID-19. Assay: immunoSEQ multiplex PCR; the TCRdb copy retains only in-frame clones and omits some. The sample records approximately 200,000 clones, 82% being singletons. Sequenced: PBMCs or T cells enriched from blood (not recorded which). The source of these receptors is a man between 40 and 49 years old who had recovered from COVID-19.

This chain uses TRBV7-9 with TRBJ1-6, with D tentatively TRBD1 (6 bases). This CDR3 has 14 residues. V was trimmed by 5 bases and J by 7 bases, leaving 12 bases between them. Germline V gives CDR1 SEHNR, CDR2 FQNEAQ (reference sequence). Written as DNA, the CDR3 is TGTGCCAGCAGCATTCGGACAGAAAATTCACCCCTCCACTTT. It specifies CASSIRTENSPLHF. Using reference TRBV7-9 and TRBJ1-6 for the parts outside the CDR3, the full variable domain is DTGVSQNPRHKITKRGQNVTFRCDPISEHNRLYWYRQTLGQGPEFLTYFQNEAQLEKSRLLSDRFSAERPKGSFSTLEIQRTEQGDSAMYLCASSIRTENSPLHFGNGTRLTVT.

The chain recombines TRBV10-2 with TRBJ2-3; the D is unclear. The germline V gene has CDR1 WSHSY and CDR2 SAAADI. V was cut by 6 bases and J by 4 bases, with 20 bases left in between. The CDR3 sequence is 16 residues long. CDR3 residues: CASSRGRGETSDTQYF. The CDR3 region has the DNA TGCGCCAGCAGCAGAGGCCGAGGTGAAACTTCAGATACGCAGTATTTT.

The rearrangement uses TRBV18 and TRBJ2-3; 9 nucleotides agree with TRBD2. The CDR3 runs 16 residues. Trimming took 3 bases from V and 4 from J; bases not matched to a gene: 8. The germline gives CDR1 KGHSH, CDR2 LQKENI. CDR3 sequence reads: CASSPSVASGADTQYF. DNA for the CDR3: TGTGCCAGCTCACCTTCGGTGGCTAGCGGGGCAGATACGCAGTATTTT. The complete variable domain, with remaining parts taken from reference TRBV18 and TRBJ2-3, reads NAGVMQNPRHLVRRRGQEARLRCSPMKGHSHVYWYRQLPEEGLKFMVYLQKENIIDESGMPKERFSAEFPKEGPSILRIQQVVRGDSAAYFCASSPSVASGADTQYFGPGTRLTVL.

DNA of the CDR3: TGTGCCAGCAGCTTAGGGCCCCAAACGGGTACTGAAGCTTTCTTT. Translating it yields CASSLGPQTGTEAFF. The chain joins TRBV7-8 to TRBJ1-1; D ambiguous. Looked up from germline, CDR1 is SGHVS and CDR2 is FQNEAQ. Trimming stripped 1 base from V and 5 bases from J, with 14 bases between. CDR3 length: 15 amino acids.

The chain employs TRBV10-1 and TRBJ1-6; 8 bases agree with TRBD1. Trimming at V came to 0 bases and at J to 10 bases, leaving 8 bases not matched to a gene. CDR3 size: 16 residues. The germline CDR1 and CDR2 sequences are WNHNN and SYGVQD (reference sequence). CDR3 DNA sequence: TGCGCCAGCAGTGAGTCTTCGCAGGGGGCAGGATCACCCCTCCACTTT. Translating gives CASSESSQGAGSPLHF.

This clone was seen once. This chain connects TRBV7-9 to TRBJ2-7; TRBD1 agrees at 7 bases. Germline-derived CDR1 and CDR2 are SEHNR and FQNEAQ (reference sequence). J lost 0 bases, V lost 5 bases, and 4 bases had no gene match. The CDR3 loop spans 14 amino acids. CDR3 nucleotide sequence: TGTGCCAGCAGCCCGGACAGGAGCTCCTACGAGCAGTACTTC. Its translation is CASSPDRSSYEQYF. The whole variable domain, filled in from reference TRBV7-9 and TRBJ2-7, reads DTGVSQNPRHKITKRGQNVTFRCDPISEHNRLYWYRQTLGQGPEFLTYFQNEAQLEKSRLLSDRFSAERPKGSFSTLEIQRTEQGDSAMYLCASSPDRSSYEQYFGPGTRLTVT.

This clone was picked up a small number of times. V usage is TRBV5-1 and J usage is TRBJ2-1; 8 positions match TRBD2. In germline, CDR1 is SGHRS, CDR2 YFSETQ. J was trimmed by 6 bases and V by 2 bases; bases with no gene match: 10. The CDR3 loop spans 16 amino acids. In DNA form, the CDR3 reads TGCGCCAGCAGCTTCTCTGCGGGAGGAGGGGTCAATGAGCAGTTCTTC. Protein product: CASSFSAGGGVNEQFF.

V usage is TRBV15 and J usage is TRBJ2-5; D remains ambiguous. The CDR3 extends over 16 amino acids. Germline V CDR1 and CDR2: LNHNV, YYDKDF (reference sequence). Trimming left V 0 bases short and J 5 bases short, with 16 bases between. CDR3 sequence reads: CATSRDMSASRETQYF. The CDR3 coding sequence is TGTGCCACCAGCAGAGATATGAGCGCGAGTAGGGAGACCCAGTACTTC.

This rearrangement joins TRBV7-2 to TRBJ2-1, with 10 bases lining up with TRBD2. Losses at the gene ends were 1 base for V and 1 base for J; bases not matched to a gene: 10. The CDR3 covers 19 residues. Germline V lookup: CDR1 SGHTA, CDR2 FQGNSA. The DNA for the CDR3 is TGTGCCAGCAGCTTAGTGGGGCTAGCGGGAGCGGTGTCCTACAATGAGCAGTTCTTC. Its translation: CASSLVGLAGAVSYNEQFF.

The CDR3 loop is CASSLFRREVLGETQYF. In nucleotides, the CDR3 is TGCGCCAGCAGCTTGTTTAGGCGGGAGGTGCTAGGAGAGACCCAGTACTTC. The chain links TRBV5-1 to TRBJ2-5, with TRBD2 matching over 8 bases. V shed 1 base and J 4 bases; nucleotides not matched to a gene: 12. CDR1 and CDR2 (germline): SGHRS, YFSETQ. The CDR3 is made up of 17 amino acids.

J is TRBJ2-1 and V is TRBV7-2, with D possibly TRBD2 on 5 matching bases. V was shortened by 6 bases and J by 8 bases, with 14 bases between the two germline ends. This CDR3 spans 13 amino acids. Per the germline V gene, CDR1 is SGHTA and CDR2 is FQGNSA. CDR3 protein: CASSYGAGDEQFF. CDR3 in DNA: TGTGCCAGCAGTTACGGAGCCGGGGATGAGCAGTTCTTC.

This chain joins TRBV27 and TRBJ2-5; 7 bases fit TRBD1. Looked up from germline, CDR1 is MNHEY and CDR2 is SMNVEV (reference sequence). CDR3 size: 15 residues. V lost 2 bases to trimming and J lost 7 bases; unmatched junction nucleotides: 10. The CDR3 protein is CASSLGTATLGTQYF. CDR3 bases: TGTGCCAGCAGTTTAGGGACAGCCACCCTCGGGACCCAGTACTTC.

The CDR3 region has the DNA TGTGCCAGCAGTTCGTCACAGGGAAAGGGCTACAATGAGCAGTTCTTC. It yields the protein CASSSSQGKGYNEQFF. The gene calls are TRBV6-5 and TRBJ2-1; perhaps TRBD1 as D (6 bases). The germline V gene encodes CDR1 MNHEY and CDR2 SVGAGI. Trimming left V 4 bases short and J 3 bases short, with 16 bases between. This CDR3 has 16 amino acids.